The entry that follows covers one TCR beta chain sequence. Its antigen is unknown. This sample was taken from a study of shared clonotypes between healthy human individuals. Findings and caveats of the study: Having only a few donors restricted how much genetic and exposure-history diversity was captured.

200 to 250 ng DNA, about 33,000 T cell genomes, went into each sorted-subset replicate PCR. Sequencing used immunoSEQ multiplex PCR; TCRdb keeps in-frame clones, though not all of them. This table has some 2,400,000 clones, about 94% appearing once. Division of CD4+ cells produced a CD45RA+ naive subset and a CD45RA-negative memory subset. The receptor's source is a man between 18 and 35 years old in good health. The sequencing input was naive CD4+ T cells sorted from blood. The subset was: CD45RA+ positively selected.

The CDR3 reads CAWSVGGTGDQPQHF. The CDR3 nucleotides read TGTGCCTGGAGTGTGGGAGGGACAGGGGATCAGCCCCAGCATTTT. V usage is TRBV30 and J usage is TRBJ1-5; the match to TRBD1 covers 10 bases. The CDR3 is 15 residues long. The germline V gene has CDR1 GTSNPN and CDR2 SVGIG (reference sequence). Trimming cost V 0 bases and J 5 bases; bases outside gene matches: 4.